A selection of T cell receptor beta chains follows, all from one sample in a study of response to subunit inactivated influenza vaccine. TCRdb reanalysed the RT-PCR reads using MiXCR and keeps one entry per CDR3 protein. The repertoire holds 500,000 to 600,000 distinct CDR3 sequences, around 13% seen once, with roughly 10% in the top ten. The sample consisted of PBMCs from blood, taken roughly 12 days after vaccination. Receptor source: a man aged 45 to 65 who received an inactivated influenza vaccine. Each CDR3 is given with its conserved first and last residue. The D gene is left open where the match is weak. Clone size is stated in some rows and not others, as once, few, many or a class when expanded.

d_call	clone_size	v_call	j_call	cdr3_nt	cdr3_aa
TRBD2	.	TRBV30	TRBJ2-2	TGTGCCTGGAGGCCAACTCTAGCGGGAGTAACCACCGGGGAGCTGTTTTTT	CAWRPTLAGVTTGELFF
.	.	TRBV7-9	TRBJ2-5	TGTGCCAGCAGCCTTCCTGGGGGGGCCCAAGAGACCCAGTACTTC	CASSLPGGAQETQYF
TRBD2	.	TRBV29-1	TRBJ2-3	TGCAGCGTTGAATTACTCCGGGAGGGCCTAGTAGATACGCAGTATTTT	CSVELLREGLVDTQYF
TRBD2	.	TRBV9	TRBJ2-7	TGTGCCAGCAGCGCGAGAAGCGGGGGGGCGACCGAGCAGTACTTC	CASSARSGGATEQYF
.	few	TRBV10-1	TRBJ2-3	TGCGCCAGCAGTACCGGGGCTAGCACAGATACGCAGTATTTT	CASSTGASTDTQYF
.	.	TRBV11-2	TRBJ2-3	TGTGCCAGCAGCTTAGTCGGAATGTCGGGGTCCACAGATACGCAGTATTTT	CASSLVGMSGSTDTQYF
.	.	TRBV29-1	TRBJ2-1	TGCAGCGTTGATGGTAACAATGAGCAGTTCTTC	CSVDGNNEQFF
.	few	TRBV10-3	TRBJ2-6	TGTGCCATCAGTGAGTCAAGGTTAAGGGGGTCTCTCTCTGGGGCCAACGTCCTGACTTTC	CAISESRLRGSLSGANVLTF
TRBD1	few	TRBV27	TRBJ1-2	TGTGCCAGCAGTTCCATTACAGGGGGCGGAAGTTTCTATGGCTACACCTTC	CASSSITGGGSFYGYTF
.	few	TRBV7-2	TRBJ1-1	TGTGCCAGCAGCTTAGGGGCAGCCTACACTGAAGCTTTCTTT	CASSLGAAYTEAFF
.	many	TRBV29-1	TRBJ2-7	TGCAGCGTTGGGGCTTCTGCCTACGAGCAGTACTTC	CSVGASAYEQYF
TRBD1	few	TRBV12-3/TRBV12-4	TRBJ2-7	TGTGCCAGCAGTCGCGGAGGGACAGGGACCCTCTTC	CASSRGGTGTLF
.	.	TRBV7-9	TRBJ1-2	TGTGCCAGCAGCTTTGGAGGCTACACCTTC	CASSFGGYTF
.	many	TRBV4-2	TRBJ2-2	TGTGCCAGCAGCCAAGCGTGGGGGGATGTCACCGGGGAGCTGTTTTTT	CASSQAWGDVTGELFF
.	many	TRBV18	TRBJ2-1	TGTGCCAGCTCACCAAATCTGCGACTATTGAGCAATGAGCAGTTCTTC	CASSPNLRLLSNEQFF
.	.	TRBV10-3	TRBJ2-1	TGTGCCATCAGTGTGGCTGAAGGGAATGATGAGCAGTTCTTC	CAISVAEGNDEQFF
.	.	TRBV5-6	TRBJ2-3	TGTGCCAGCAGCGCCCGAATCTGGGGGGGCAGCACAGATACGCAGTATTTT	CASSARIWGGSTDTQYF
.	.	TRBV10-3	TRBJ1-5	TGTGCCATCAGTGTCGACAGCAACTATTCGCCCCAGCATTTT	CAISVDSNYSPQHF
TRBD2	few	TRBV12-3/TRBV12-4	TRBJ2-7	TGTGCCAGCAGTTCGTCTAGCGGGGCGTACGAGCAGTACTTC	CASSSSSGAYEQYF
.	.	TRBV20-1	TRBJ2-5	TGCAGTGCTAGTGGGCTAACCCAAGAGACCCAGTACTTC	CSASGLTQETQYF
TRBD1	many	TRBV7-2	TRBJ1-2	TGTGCCAGCAGCCGGACAGGGAACGCCGTCTATGGCTACACCTTC	CASSRTGNAVYGYTF
.	.	TRBV14	TRBJ2-2	TGTGCCAGCAGCCAGCCGCCAGGGGCCTTCAACACCGGGGAGCTGTTTTTT	CASSQPPGAFNTGELFF
TRBD1	.	TRBV5-1	TRBJ2-3	TGCGCCAGCAGTAAAACAGGGGATGTTAATACAGATACGCAGTATTTT	CASSKTGDVNTDTQYF
.	few	TRBV27	TRBJ2-7	TGTGCCAGCAGTTTAGACGGTAGAACCGGGTACGAGCAGTACTTC	CASSLDGRTGYEQYF
.	few	TRBV12-3/TRBV12-4	TRBJ2-1	TGTGCCAGCAGTTTAACGCTAGGCAATGAGCAGTTCTTC	CASSLTLGNEQFF
.	few	TRBV9	TRBJ2-5	TGTGCCAGCAGCGTAGGGTCCGAAGAGACCCAGTACTTC	CASSVGSEETQYF
.	.	TRBV10-3	TRBJ1-3	TGTGCCATCAGTGAGGGGCCGTTAAACACCATATATTTT	CAISEGPLNTIYF
.	many	TRBV9	TRBJ1-3	TGTGCCAGCAGCGTAGGGACAGTTGGAAACACCATATATTTT	CASSVGTVGNTIYF
TRBD2	few	TRBV20-1	TRBJ2-5	TGCAGTGCTAGAGTGATGCCGAAGGCTAGCGGGACCCAAGAGACCCAGTACTTC	CSARVMPKASGTQETQYF
.	many	TRBV29-1	TRBJ2-3	TGCAGCGTTTCTAACGGGAACCCCACAGATACGCAGTATTTT	CSVSNGNPTDTQYF
.	.	TRBV7-2	TRBJ2-7	TGTGCCAGCAGCTACCCTGACACAGTGGACGAGCAGTACTTC	CASSYPDTVDEQYF